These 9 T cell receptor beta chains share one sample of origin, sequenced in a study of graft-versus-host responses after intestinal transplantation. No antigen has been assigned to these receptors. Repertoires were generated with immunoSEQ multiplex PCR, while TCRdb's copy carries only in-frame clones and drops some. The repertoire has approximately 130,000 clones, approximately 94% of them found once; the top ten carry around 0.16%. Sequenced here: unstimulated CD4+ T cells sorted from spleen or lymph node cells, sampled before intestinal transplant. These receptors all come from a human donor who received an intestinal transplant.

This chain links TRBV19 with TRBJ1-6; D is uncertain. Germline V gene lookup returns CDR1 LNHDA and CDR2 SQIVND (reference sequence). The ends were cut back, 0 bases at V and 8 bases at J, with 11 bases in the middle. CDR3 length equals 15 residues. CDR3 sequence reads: CASSIESVVDSPLHF. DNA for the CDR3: TGTGCCAGTAGTATAGAGTCGGTGGTAGATTCACCCCTCCACTTT.

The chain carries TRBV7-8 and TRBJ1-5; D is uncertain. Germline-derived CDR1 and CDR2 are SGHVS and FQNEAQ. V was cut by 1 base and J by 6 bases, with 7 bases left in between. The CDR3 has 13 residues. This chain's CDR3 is CASSLGLGQPQHF. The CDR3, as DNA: TGTGCCAGCAGCTTAGGGTTGGGTCAGCCCCAGCATTTT.

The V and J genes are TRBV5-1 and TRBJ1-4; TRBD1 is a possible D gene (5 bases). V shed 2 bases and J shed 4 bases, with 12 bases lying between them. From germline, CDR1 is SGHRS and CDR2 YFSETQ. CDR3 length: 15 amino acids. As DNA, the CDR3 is TGCGCCAGCAGCTTTGGGGGGACCTTTAATGAAAAACTGTTTTTT. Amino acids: CASSFGGTFNEKLFF.

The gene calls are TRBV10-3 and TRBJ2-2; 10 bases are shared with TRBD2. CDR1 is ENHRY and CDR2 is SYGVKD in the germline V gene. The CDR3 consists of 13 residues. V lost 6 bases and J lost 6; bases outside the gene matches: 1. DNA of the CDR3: TGTGCCATCAGGGGACTAGCGCCCGGGGAGCTGTTTTTT. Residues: CAIRGLAPGELFF.

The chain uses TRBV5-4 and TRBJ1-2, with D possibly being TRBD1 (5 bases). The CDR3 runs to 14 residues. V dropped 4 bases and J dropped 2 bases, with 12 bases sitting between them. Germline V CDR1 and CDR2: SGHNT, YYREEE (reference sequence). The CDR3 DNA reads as TGTGCCAGCAGCACCCTGGGGGAAAACTATGGCTACACCTTC. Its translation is CASSTLGENYGYTF.

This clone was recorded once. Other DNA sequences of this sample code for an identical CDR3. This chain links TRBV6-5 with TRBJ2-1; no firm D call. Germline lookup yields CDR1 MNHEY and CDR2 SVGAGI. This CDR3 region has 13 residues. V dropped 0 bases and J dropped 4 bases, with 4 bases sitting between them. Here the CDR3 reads CASSYSTYNEQFF. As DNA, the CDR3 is TGTGCCAGCAGTTACTCGACGTACAATGAGCAGTTCTTC.

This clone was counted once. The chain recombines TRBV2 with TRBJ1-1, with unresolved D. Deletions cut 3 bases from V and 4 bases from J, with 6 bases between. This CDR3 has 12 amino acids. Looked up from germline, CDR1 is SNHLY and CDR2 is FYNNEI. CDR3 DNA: TGTGCCAGCAGTGACACACTCACTGAAGCTTTCTTT. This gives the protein CASSDTLTEAFF.

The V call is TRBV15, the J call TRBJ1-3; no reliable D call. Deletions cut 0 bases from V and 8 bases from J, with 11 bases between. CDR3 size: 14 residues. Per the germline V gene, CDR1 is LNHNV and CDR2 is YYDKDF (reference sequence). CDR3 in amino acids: CATSREPGSDTIYF. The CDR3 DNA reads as TGTGCCACCAGCAGAGAACCAGGTAGTGACACCATATATTTT.

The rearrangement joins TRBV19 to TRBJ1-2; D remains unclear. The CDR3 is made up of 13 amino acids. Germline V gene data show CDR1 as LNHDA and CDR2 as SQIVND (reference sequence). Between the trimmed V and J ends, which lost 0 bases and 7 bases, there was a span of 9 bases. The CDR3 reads CASSIDRGFGYTF. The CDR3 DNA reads TGTGCCAGTAGTATAGATCGTGGTTTTGGCTACACCTTC.